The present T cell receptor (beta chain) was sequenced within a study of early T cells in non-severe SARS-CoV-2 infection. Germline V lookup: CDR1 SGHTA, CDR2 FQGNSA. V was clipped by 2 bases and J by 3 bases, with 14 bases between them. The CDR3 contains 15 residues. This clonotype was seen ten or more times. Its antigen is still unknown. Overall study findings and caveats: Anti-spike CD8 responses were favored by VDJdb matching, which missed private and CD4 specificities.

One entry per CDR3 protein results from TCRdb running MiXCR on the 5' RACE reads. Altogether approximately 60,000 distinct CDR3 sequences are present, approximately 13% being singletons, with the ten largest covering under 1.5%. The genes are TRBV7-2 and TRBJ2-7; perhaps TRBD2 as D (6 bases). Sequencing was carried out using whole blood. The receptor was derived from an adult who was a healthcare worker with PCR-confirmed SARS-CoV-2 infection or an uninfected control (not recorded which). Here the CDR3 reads CASSLTGTGDYEQYF. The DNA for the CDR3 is TGTGCCAGCAGCTTAACCGGGACGGGAGACTACGAGCAGTACTTC.